Included here is one T cell receptor (beta chain) sequence, with context. The CDR3 runs to 15 residues. Unmatched junction bases numbered 6, after V lost 6 bases and J lost 5 bases. The germline V gene encodes CDR1 SGHNT and CDR2 YYREEE (reference sequence). The entry originates in a study of CD8 T cells in Susac syndrome. For the study at large: Patients with Susac syndrome, at blood draw, were therapy-naive, on corticosteroids, or on intravenous immunoglobulin alone.

The Susac syndrome patients fit the recently defined diagnostic criteria for definite or probable disease. The CD8+ and CD4+ T cells were negatively isolated, with the TEMRA cells enriched by FACS. The RNA, 0.5 to 1 ug, was put through reverse transcription using random hexamers. MiXCR was run by TCRdb on the immunoSEQ multiplex PCR reads, yielding one entry per CDR3 protein. The sample consists of around 150,000 distinct CDR3 sequences, 95% of them appearing once. The clonotype comes from a human donor with Susac syndrome. V usage is TRBV5-4 and J usage is TRBJ2-2; 11 bases map to TRBD1. Specimen: CD8+ T cells from PBMCs. Here the CDR3 reads CASNFGQGATGELFF. The CDR3 DNA reads TGTGCCAGCAACTTCGGACAGGGGGCAACCGGGGAGCTGTTTTTT.